A single sample is the source of the 18 T cell receptor beta chains below, sequenced in a study of T cell responses to AZD1222 COVID-19 vaccine. Profiled with immunoSEQ multiplex PCR; TCRdb holds only in-frame clones, not every one. The data hold about 160,000 clones, with 85% to 90% observed a single time. Specimen: peripheral blood, collected on day 0 of AZD1222 vaccination. The receptors were gathered from an adult in good health.

The rearrangement links TRBV7-9 to TRBJ1-4; D might be TRBD1 (6 bases). CDR3 size: 15 residues. Trimming cost V 5 bases and J 6 bases, with 16 bases left between them. Germline loops: CDR1 SEHNR, CDR2 FQNEAQ (reference sequence). CDR3 amino acids: CASSRTGTRDEKLFF. The DNA for the CDR3 is TGTGCCAGCAGCCGCACCGGGACAAGGGATGAAAAACTGTTTTTT.

The chain combines TRBV5-5 with TRBJ1-1; D is uncertain. Germline assignment: CDR1 SGHKS and CDR2 YYEKEE (reference sequence). CDR3 length: 13 amino acids. V lost 2 bases and J 1 base, leaving 6 bases between the germline ends. CDR3 amino acids: CASSFRANTEAFF. DNA for the CDR3: TGTGCCAGCAGCTTTAGGGCGAACACTGAAGCTTTCTTT.

The genes are TRBV7-3 and TRBJ2-3; perhaps TRBD2 as D (6 bases). This CDR3 region has 15 residues. The germline CDR1 and CDR2 sequences are SGHTA and FQGTGA. Trimming shortened V by 4 bases and J by 1 base, and 12 bases separated the two germline ends. CDR3 DNA: TGTGCCAGCAGCTCCATGGGGGGTGGCACAGATACGCAGTATTTT. It is translated as CASSSMGGGTDTQYF.

This rearrangement joins TRBV9 to TRBJ1-1; D is ambiguous. V was pared by 0 bases and J by 5 bases, with 11 bases between. Germline V gives CDR1 SGDLS, CDR2 YYNGEE. CDR3 size: 14 residues. CDR3 coding DNA: TGTGCCAGCAGCGTAGAGTCCTTAGGGACTGAAGCTTTCTTT. Its protein is CASSVESLGTEAFF.

The chain is built from TRBV4-2 and TRBJ1-1, with D hard to call. Trimming took 4 bases from V and 1 from J, leaving 16 bases between them. The CDR3 is made up of 16 amino acids. Germline V lookup: CDR1 LGHNA, CDR2 YNFKEQ. The CDR3 loop is CASSPGAPEPNTEAFF. In DNA form, the CDR3 reads TGTGCCAGCAGCCCGGGAGCTCCGGAACCGAACACTGAAGCTTTCTTT.

This chain links TRBV6-4 with TRBJ2-7; 8 bases fit TRBD2. This CDR3 is 14 amino acids long. From germline, CDR1 is MRHNA and CDR2 SNTAGT. The trim removed 9 bases at V and 5 bases at J, leaving 12 bases unmatched. The CDR3: CARIGTSDFDEQYF. The CDR3 nucleotides are TGTGCCAGGATCGGGACTAGTGATTTCGACGAGCAGTACTTC.

A note on this clone: The germline gene is not matched at one end of the junction; a read error may be the cause. The rearrangement links TRBV6-5 to TRBJ1-2; 8 positions match TRBD1. The CDR3 is made up of 15 amino acids. The germline gives CDR1 MNHEY, CDR2 SVGAGI. The DNA for the CDR3 is TGTGCCAGCACTTACATGGACAGGGTCGCCTATGGCTACACCTTC. Encoded protein: CASTYMDRVAYGYTF.

This clone has just a few counts. The V gene is TRBV28, the J gene TRBJ1-4; the D is unclear. Germline-derived CDR1 and CDR2 are MDHEN and SYDVKM. The CDR3 has 12 amino acids. V was shortened by 5 bases and J by 8 bases, with 9 bases between the two germline ends. This CDR3 is CASSPGGEKLFF. The CDR3 DNA is TGTGCCAGCAGTCCCGGTGGAGAAAAACTGTTTTTT.

The chain uses TRBV25-1 and TRBJ1-6; D is unclear. The CDR3 contains 12 residues. Germline V lookup: CDR1 MGHDK, CDR2 SYGVNS. V dropped 6 bases and J dropped 8 bases, with 8 bases sitting between them. As DNA, the CDR3 is TGTGCCAGCAGCTATTTGGATTCACCCCTCCACTTT. Encoded protein: CASSYLDSPLHF.

The chain recombines TRBV27 with TRBJ2-1; D is possibly TRBD2 (5 bases). V was clipped by 3 bases and J by 9 bases, with 12 bases between them. This CDR3 has 13 residues. The germline V gene encodes CDR1 MNHEY and CDR2 SMNVEV (reference sequence). DNA for the CDR3: TGTGCCAGCAGTTTTGGGCTAGCTGCTGAGCAGTTCTTC. Its translation is CASSFGLAAEQFF.

The V call is TRBV29-1, the J call TRBJ1-6, with D perhaps matching TRBD1 (5 bases). Germline V lookup: CDR1 SQVTM, CDR2 ANQGSEA. V was shortened by 7 bases and J by 7 bases, with 17 bases between the two germline ends. The CDR3 sequence is 14 residues long. Here the CDR3 DNA reads TGCAGCGCCCGGGGGGAGGCCCAGAATTCACCCCTCCACTTT. This gives the protein CSARGEAQNSPLHF.

The chain links TRBV30 to TRBJ1-3, with D unresolved. The CDR3 is 16 amino acids. The germline V gene encodes CDR1 GTSNPN and CDR2 SVGIG (reference sequence). Trimming shortened V by 1 base and J by 0 bases, and 13 bases separated the two germline ends. The CDR3 reads CAWSGQTTLSGNTIYF. The DNA for the CDR3 is TGTGCCTGGAGTGGGCAAACCACCCTCTCTGGAAACACCATATATTTT.

This chain joins TRBV6-2 or TRBV6-3 and TRBJ2-7, with unresolved D. Germline CDR1 MNHEY, CDR2 SVGEGT. The CDR3 covers 17 residues. V was shortened by 4 bases and J by 3 bases, with 22 bases between the two germline ends. Here the CDR3 reads CASSLRRGLIRVYEQYF. The CDR3 coding sequence is TGTGCCAGCAGTTTACGGAGAGGCCTGATCCGAGTCTACGAGCAGTACTTC.

This chain joins TRBV19 and TRBJ1-6; no definite D call. V dropped 11 bases and J dropped 11 bases, with 25 bases sitting between them. CDR1 is LNHDA, CDR2 SQIVND, per germline (reference sequence). The CDR3 extends over 15 amino acids. The CDR3 nucleotides are TGTGCCCGTTCTCGCCCTAAAGACAAGACAACACCCCTCCACTTT. Its translation: CARSRPKDKTTPLHF. Supplemented by reference TRBV19 and TRBJ1-6, the full variable domain reads DGGITQSPKYLFRKEGQNVTLSCEQNLNHDAMYWYRQDPGQGLRLIYYSQIVNDFQKGDIAEGYSVSREKKESFPLTVTSAQKNPTAFYLCARSRPKDKTTPLHFGNGTRLTVT.

V is TRBV28 and J is TRBJ1-5; TRBD1 matches at 7 bases. V lost 10 bases and J lost 0; bases outside the gene matches: 6. Germline V gene data show CDR1 as MDHEN and CDR2 as SYDVKM. The CDR3 spans 14 residues. CDR3 loop: CATEGAGSNQPQHF. The CDR3 DNA is TGTGCCACCGAGGGGGCGGGTAGCAATCAGCCCCAGCATTTT.

V and J are TRBV30 and TRBJ1-1; TRBD1 agrees at 9 bases. Trimming took 5 bases from V and 4 from J; bases not matched to a gene: 5. This CDR3 contains 13 residues. Germline CDR1 is GTSNPN and CDR2 is SVGIG (reference sequence). The CDR3 DNA reads as TGTGCCTGGGGGACGGGACAGGGCACTGAAGCTTTCTTT. It translates to CAWGTGQGTEAFF. Full variable domain (missing parts from reference TRBV30 and TRBJ1-1): SQTIHQWPATLVQPVGSPLSLECTVEGTSNPNLYWYRQAAGRGLQLLFYSVGIGQISSEVPQNLSASRPQDRQFILSSKKLLLSDSGFYLCAWGTGQGTEAFFGQGTRLTVV.

This clone was counted a few times. V is TRBV4-2 and J is TRBJ1-4; maybe TRBD1 (6 bases). This CDR3 comprises 15 residues. Germline V gene sequence: CDR1 LGHNA, CDR2 YNFKEQ. Trimming cost V 4 bases and J 7 bases, with 16 bases left between them. The CDR3 sequence is CASSPVGGAGEKLFF. CDR3 nucleotide sequence: TGTGCCAGCAGCCCAGTGGGGGGGGCGGGTGAAAAACTGTTTTTT.

This clone occurred a few times. The chain is built from TRBV6-5 and TRBJ2-2, with D uncertain. This CDR3 is built from 14 residues. Deletions cut 0 bases from V and 2 bases from J, with 4 bases between. Germline V CDR1 and CDR2: MNHEY, SVGAGI. The CDR3 coding sequence is TGTGCCAGCAGTTACTCGGGAAACACCGGGGAGCTGTTTTTT. This codes for CASSYSGNTGELFF.